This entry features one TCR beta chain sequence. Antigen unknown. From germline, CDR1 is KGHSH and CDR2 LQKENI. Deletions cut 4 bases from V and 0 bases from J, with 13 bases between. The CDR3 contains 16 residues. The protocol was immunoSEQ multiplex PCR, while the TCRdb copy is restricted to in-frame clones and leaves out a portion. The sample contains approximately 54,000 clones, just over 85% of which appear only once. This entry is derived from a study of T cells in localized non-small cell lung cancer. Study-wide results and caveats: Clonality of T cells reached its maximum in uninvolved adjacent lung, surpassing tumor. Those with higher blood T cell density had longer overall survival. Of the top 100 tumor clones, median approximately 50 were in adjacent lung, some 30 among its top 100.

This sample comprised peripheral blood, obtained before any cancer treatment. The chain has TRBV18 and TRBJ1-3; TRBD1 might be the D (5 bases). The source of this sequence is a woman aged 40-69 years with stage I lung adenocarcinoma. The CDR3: CASSLRDLGSGNTIYF. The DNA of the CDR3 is TGTGCCAGCTCACTCCGGGACCTCGGCTCTGGAAACACCATATATTTT.